Shown below are 14 T cell receptor beta chains from a single sample sequenced in a study of breast tumors, draining lymph nodes, adjacent tissues. Breast cancer patients provided tissue from their axillary draining lymph nodes. One entry per CDR3 protein results from TCRdb running MiXCR on the multiplex PCR reads. The data hold around 150,000 distinct CDR3 sequences, with about a fifth observed a single time. The material sequenced was axillary lymph node tissue. Every receptor here comes from a female donor with breast cancer. Some clones in this sample may be carry-over from other donors' samples.

Points on this clonotype: A much larger clone differs by one base, so this may be a read error. V usage is TRBV12-3 or TRBV12-4 and J usage is TRBJ2-1; weak D call: TRBD2 (5 bases). The length of the CDR3 is 13 residues. Trimming removed 11 bases from V and 6 bases from J, with 17 bases in between. For the CDR3, the DNA is TGTGCCGGCACCTCACGCGGGCGCAATGAGCAGTTCTTC. This codes for CAGTSRGRNEQFF.

Only a few counts were recorded for this clonotype. V and J are TRBV27 and TRBJ2-2; 10 bases match TRBD2. Germline CDR1 is MNHEY and CDR2 is SMNVEV (reference sequence). This CDR3 has 17 residues. V gave up 4 bases and J gave up 6 bases; unmatched junction bases: 11. The DNA of the CDR3 is TGTGCCAGCAGTTCACCTAGCGGGGGAGGTAGGGCCGGGGAGCTGTTTTTT. Amino acids: CASSSPSGGGRAGELFF.

There are many counts of this clonotype. The rearrangement links TRBV4-1 to TRBJ2-1; no reliable D call. Germline V lookup: CDR1 MGHRA, CDR2 YSYEKL. Trimming removed 0 bases from V and 9 bases from J, with 12 bases in between. This CDR3 is built from 14 residues. The CDR3: CASSQERSDGEQFF. The CDR3 bases are TGCGCCAGCAGCCAAGAGCGGAGCGACGGTGAGCAGTTCTTC.

Regarding this clonotype: A read error is likely, as this CDR3 ends without the conserved phenylalanine or tryptophan. No DNA is shown, since the ends of the CDR3 on it are uncertain; the CDR3 is the one TCRdb lists. This chain links TRBV4-2 with TRBJ2-7; the table calls TRBD2, which could not be checked here. Inclusive of both ends, the CDR3 amounts to 10 amino acids. Germline V gene sequence: CDR1 LGHNA, CDR2 YNFKEQ. The CDR3 sequence is CASSPLGLAG.

This clonotype has just a few counts. A read error may account for a junction end that differs from germline. The chain recombines TRBV2 with TRBJ1-4; 10 bases map to TRBD1. From germline, CDR1 is SNHLY and CDR2 FYNNEI. The CDR3 covers 15 residues. The CDR3 sequence is CAGSSEGQGYEKLFF. As DNA, the CDR3 is TGTGCCGGCAGTTCCGAGGGACAGGGGTATGAAAAACTGTTTTTT.

This chain links TRBV7-2 with TRBJ1-2; D gene unclear. The V and J ends lost 8 bases and 1 base respectively, with 14 bases between them. The germline gives CDR1 SGHTA, CDR2 FQGNSA. The CDR3 totals 14 residues. Written as DNA, the CDR3 is TGTGCCAGCGTCGACCGAAGGGTTAACTATGGCTACACCTTC. Translated, it gives CASVDRRVNYGYTF.

This clonotype has at least ten counts. The genes are TRBV4-3 and TRBJ1-4, with unresolved D. The CDR3 runs to 16 residues. Trimming took off 1 base at V and 5 bases at J, with 14 bases between the two ends. From germline, CDR1 is LGHNA and CDR2 YSLEER. The CDR3 protein is CASSQGSSNHNEKLFF. The CDR3 DNA follows: TGCGCCAGCAGCCAAGGAAGTAGCAACCACAATGAAAAACTGTTTTTT.

The table lists this clonotype with many counts. This chain uses TRBV2 with TRBJ1-2; weak D call: TRBD1 (5 bases). The V and J ends lost 10 bases and 8 bases respectively, with 20 bases between them. Germline CDR1 and CDR2: SNHLY and FYNNEI. The CDR3 is made up of 13 amino acids. CDR3 amino acids: CATQGTGAIGYTF. CDR3 DNA sequence: TGTGCCACCCAGGGAACAGGCGCGATCGGCTACACCTTC.

Ten or more counts support this clonotype. This chain connects TRBV12-3 or TRBV12-4 to TRBJ2-3, with 7 bases that match TRBD2. The CDR3 sequence is 14 residues long. J gave up 5 bases and V 5 bases, and 7 bases lay outside the gene matches. The CDR3 protein is CASSPLGGGDTQYF. The CDR3 coding sequence is TGTGCCAGCAGTCCCCTTGGGGGGGGAGATACGCAGTATTTT.

This sequence joins TRBV20-1 and TRBJ1-1; no clear D. CDR3 length: 13 residues. The germline V and J ends were trimmed by 1 base and 1 base, with 7 bases remaining between them. Per the germline V gene, CDR1 is DFQATT and CDR2 is SNEGSKA (reference sequence). DNA for the CDR3: TGCAGTGCTAGAGCCGGGCAGAACACTGAAGCTTTCTTT. Translated, it gives CSARAGQNTEAFF.

At least ten counts were recorded for this clonotype. Here the CDR3 DNA reads TGTGCCAGCAGCTTTTTACAGGGGGCAGAGACCCAGTACTTC. This sequence encodes CASSFLQGAETQYF. The J gene is TRBJ2-5, the V gene TRBV11-1; 9 positions match TRBD1. Germline V gene sequence: CDR1 SGHAT, CDR2 FQDESV (reference sequence). Unmatched junction bases numbered 3, after V lost 3 bases and J lost 4 bases. The CDR3 extends over 14 amino acids.

The chain joins TRBV14 to TRBJ2-3, with a possible D match to TRBD1 (6 bases). The germline V gene encodes CDR1 SGHDN and CDR2 FVKESK. V was clipped by 4 bases and J by 8 bases, with 13 bases between them. This CDR3 spans 13 amino acids. The CDR3 coding sequence is TGTGCCAGCAGCCCGGGGACATTCACTACGCAGTATTTT. This codes for CASSPGTFTTQYF.

This clonotype was observed many times. The chain links TRBV27 to TRBJ1-6; TRBD1 is a possible D gene (5 bases). Germline CDR1 MNHEY, CDR2 SMNVEV (reference sequence). The CDR3 covers 15 residues. Trimming removed 5 bases at V and 7 bases at J, with 15 bases between. The CDR3 protein is CASSLRQGGNSPLHF. In DNA, the CDR3 is TGTGCCAGCAGTCTCCGGCAGGGAGGGAATTCACCCCTCCACTTT.

This clonotype was picked up many times. J is TRBJ2-7 and V is TRBV12-3 or TRBV12-4; 8 bases align to TRBD2. CDR3 length: 15 amino acids. V lost 2 bases and J lost 0; bases outside the gene matches: 3. In DNA, the CDR3 is TGTGCCAGCAGTTTACTTAGCGGGATCTCCTACGAGCAGTACTTC. Translated: CASSLLSGISYEQYF.